The entry that follows covers one T cell receptor (beta chain) sequence. Its antigen is not known. This entry belongs to a study of T cell responses to AZD1222 COVID-19 vaccine. Study outcomes and limitations: The donor cohort was predominantly white British with a female majority, and clonal diversity may have been underestimated.

Germline CDR1 KGHDR, CDR2 SFDVKD. Trimming at V came to 5 bases and at J to 3 bases, leaving 2 bases not matched to a gene. The CDR3 is 15 residues long. Assay used: immunoSEQ multiplex PCR; TCRdb lists only in-frame clones, some missing. The repertoire holds approximately 97,000 clones, with roughly 83% as singletons. The receptor comes from an adult in good health. The rearrangement joins TRBV24-1 to TRBJ1-5, with TRBD1 identical over 11 bases. The sample was peripheral blood, taken on day 0 of AZD1222 vaccination. The CDR3 is CATSGGQGVNQPQHF. DNA for the CDR3: TGTGCCACCAGTGGGGGACAGGGGGTCAATCAGCCCCAGCATTTT.